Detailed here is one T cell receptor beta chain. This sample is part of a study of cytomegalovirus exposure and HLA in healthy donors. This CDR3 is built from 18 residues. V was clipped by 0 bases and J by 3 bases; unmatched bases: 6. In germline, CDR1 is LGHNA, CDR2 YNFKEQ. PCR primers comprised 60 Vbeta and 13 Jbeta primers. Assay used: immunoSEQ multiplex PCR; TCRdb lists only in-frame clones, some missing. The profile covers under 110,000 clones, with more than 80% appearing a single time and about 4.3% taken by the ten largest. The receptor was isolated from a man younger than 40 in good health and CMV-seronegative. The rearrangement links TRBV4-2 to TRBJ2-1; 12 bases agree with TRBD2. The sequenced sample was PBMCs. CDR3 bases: TGTGCCAGCAGCCAAGAACGTCTAGCGGGAGGGATCTACAATGAGCAGTTCTTC. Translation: CASSQERLAGGIYNEQFF.